The 25 T cell receptor beta chains below were found in one sample sequenced in a study of post-analysis software for immune sequencing data. TCR beta libraries were prepared from cDNA with unique molecular identifiers. TCRdb itself ran the PCR reads through MiXCR, one entry per CDR3 protein. The sample lists approximately 460,000 distinct CDR3 sequences, roughly 45% occurring once. General study results and limits: TRBV5-6, TRBV5-1 and TRBV20-1 belonged to a set of about 5 TRBV segments that were more frequent in patients than controls.

Their cognate antigens are unknown. What was sequenced was blood. All receptors derive from a girl between 5 and 17 years old with multiple sclerosis.

The sample holds a few counts of this clonotype. The chain uses TRBV29-1 and TRBJ2-1; TRBD2 aligns across 7 bases. Trimming at V came to 6 bases and at J to 9 bases, leaving 11 bases not matched to a gene. The germline CDR1 and CDR2 sequences are SQVTM and ANQGSEA. There are 13 residues in the CDR3. CDR3 region: CSVLGLGEAEQFF. CDR3 nucleotides: TGCAGCGTCCTAGGACTAGGGGAGGCTGAGCAGTTCTTC.

In this sample, this clonotype turned up a few times. This CDR3 reads CASSLAGLLYEQYF. The CDR3 DNA reads TGTGCCAGCAGCTTGGCCGGGCTACTCTACGAGCAGTACTTC. This chain uses TRBV5-8 with TRBJ2-7; D not resolved. Trimming shortened V by 0 bases and J by 3 bases, and 10 bases separated the two germline ends. CDR1 is SGHTS and CDR2 is YDEGEE in the germline V gene. This CDR3 spans 14 amino acids.

The genes are TRBV7-9 and TRBJ2-1, with 11 bases matching TRBD2. Germline V lookup: CDR1 SEHNR, CDR2 FQNEAQ (reference sequence). V lost 1 base and J lost 2; bases outside the gene matches: 10. The CDR3 is 19 amino acids. The CDR3 loop is CASSLVASGGIWTYNEQFF. The CDR3 nucleotides read TGTGCCAGCAGCTTAGTGGCTAGCGGGGGGATATGGACCTACAATGAGCAGTTCTTC.

This chain joins TRBV27 and TRBJ2-3, with D perhaps TRBD1 (6 bases). Germline V gene lookup returns CDR1 MNHEY and CDR2 SMNVEV (reference sequence). This CDR3 region has 16 residues. V lost 7 bases and J lost 0, with 17 bases in between. CDR3 sequence: CASNQDSYTSTDTQYF. CDR3 bases: TGTGCCAGCAATCAGGACAGCTATACTAGCACAGATACGCAGTATTTT.

The chain recombines TRBV9 with TRBJ2-1, with TRBD2 matching over 8 bases. The closer fit of TRBJ2-7 to the DNA end suggests the J call may be wrong. Germline V CDR1 and CDR2: SGDLS, YYNGEE. This CDR3 comprises 16 residues. Here the CDR3 DNA reads TGTGCCAGCAGCCCGGGGGGGGCAGTCTCCTACAATGAGCAGTACTTC. Its protein product is CASSPGGAVSYNEQYF.

The chain couples TRBV20-1 to TRBJ2-3, with 7 bases matching TRBD2. J was trimmed by 6 bases and V by 0 bases; bases with no gene match: 9. The CDR3 runs to 15 residues. Per the germline V gene, CDR1 is DFQATT and CDR2 is SNEGSKA (reference sequence). In DNA, the CDR3 is TGCAGTGCTAGAGATGTGGGAGGGCCTATGGATACGCAGTATTTT. This encodes CSARDVGGPMDTQYF.

The chain employs TRBV7-2 and TRBJ2-3; D unclear. This CDR3 has 18 residues. The V gene lost 1 base and the J gene lost 4 bases, with 21 bases spanning the gap. The germline V gene encodes CDR1 SGHTA and CDR2 FQGNSA. The DNA of the CDR3 is TGTGCCAGCAGCTTAGAAGATTGGCCTAATGGCCCCCCAGATACGCAGTATTTT. This gives the protein CASSLEDWPNGPPDTQYF.

The genes are TRBV5-1 and TRBJ2-7; 12 bases agree with TRBD2. This CDR3 has 15 amino acids. Germline V gene sequence: CDR1 SGHRS, CDR2 YFSETQ. Unmatched junction bases numbered 5, after V lost 4 bases and J lost 3 bases. CDR3 nucleotides: TGCGCCAGCAGCGACGGGACTAGCGGGTTCTACGAGCAGTACTTC. Its translation is CASSDGTSGFYEQYF.

This CDR3 is CASSYRDGNQPQHF. The CDR3 DNA is TGTGCCAGCAGTTATCGGGACGGGAATCAGCCCCAGCATTTT. The V and J genes are TRBV12-3 or TRBV12-4 and TRBJ1-5, with D perhaps TRBD1 (5 bases). The CDR3 totals 14 residues. V dropped 4 bases and J dropped 4 bases, with 11 bases sitting between them.

This clonotype was counted a few times. The gene calls are TRBV4-2 and TRBJ2-3; 8 bases align to TRBD2. CDR1 and CDR2 from the germline V gene are LGHNA and YNFKEQ. V lost 4 bases, J lost 4 bases, and 10 bases stayed unmatched. The CDR3 covers 16 residues. Here the CDR3 reads CASSLSGIGRADTQYF. The CDR3 bases are TGTGCCAGCAGCCTTAGCGGGATCGGGCGGGCAGATACGCAGTATTTT.

The chain is built from TRBV4-1 and TRBJ2-7; TRBD1 aligns across 7 bases. J was trimmed by 4 bases and V by 3 bases; bases with no gene match: 12. Per the germline V gene, CDR1 is MGHRA and CDR2 is YSYEKL. The CDR3 totals 16 residues. CDR3 bases: TGCGCCAGCAGCCAGCCGGGGACAGCGCTTCGGTACGAGCAGTACTTC. This sequence encodes CASSQPGTALRYEQYF.

The chain carries TRBV20-1 and TRBJ2-1; 10 bases map to TRBD1. The last part of the DNA fits TRBJ2-7 better; the J call may be wrong. Germline V gene lookup returns CDR1 DFQATT and CDR2 SNEGSKA (reference sequence). The CDR3 runs to 16 residues. CDR3 amino acids: CSARGTGENMGNEQYF. CDR3 DNA: TGCAGTGCTAGGGGGACAGGGGAAAATATGGGCAATGAGCAGTACTTC.

The chain carries TRBV18 and TRBJ1-3, with D unresolved. V was pared by 2 bases and J by 0 bases, with 8 bases between. CDR1 and CDR2 from the germline V gene are KGHSH and LQKENI. CDR3 size: 15 residues. CDR3 residues: CASSPSQFSGNTIYF. The DNA for the CDR3 is TGTGCCAGCTCACCATCCCAGTTCTCTGGAAACACCATATATTTT. Full variable domain (missing parts from reference TRBV18 and TRBJ1-3): NAGVMQNPRHLVRRRGQEARLRCSPMKGHSHVYWYRQLPEEGLKFMVYLQKENIIDESGMPKERFSAEFPKEGPSILRIQQVVRGDSAAYFCASSPSQFSGNTIYFGEGSWLTVV.

As to this clonotype: With a much larger clone just one base away, this may be a read error. The J gene is TRBJ2-7, the V gene TRBV12-3 or TRBV12-4, with 12 bases identical to TRBD2. The CDR3 loop spans 15 amino acids. CDR3: CARRGLAGFSYEQYF. The DNA of the CDR3 is TGTGCCCGCAGGGGACTAGCGGGCTTCTCCTACGAGCAGTACTTC.

This clonotype was counted a few times. The V and J genes are TRBV20-1 and TRBJ1-6; no firm D call. Germline lookup yields CDR1 DFQATT and CDR2 SNEGSKA (reference sequence). Trimming stripped 0 bases from V and 5 bases from J, with 8 bases between. This CDR3 is built from 14 residues. CDR3 sequence: CSARDPPNNSPLHF. CDR3 nucleotides: TGCAGTGCTAGAGATCCACCTAATAATTCACCCCTCCACTTT.

This chain links TRBV20-1 with TRBJ1-4; D unresolved. The CDR3 covers 16 residues. Germline CDR1 reads DFQATT; CDR2 reads SNEGSKA (reference sequence). The V and J ends lost 0 bases and 1 base respectively, with 12 bases between them. CDR3 amino acids: CSARDPSGGTNEKLFF. In nucleotides, the CDR3 is TGCAGTGCTAGAGATCCTTCTGGTGGAACTAATGAAAAACTGTTTTTT.

The chain uses TRBV20-1 and TRBJ2-1, with 7 bases matching TRBD2. The CDR3 has 12 amino acids. Per the germline V gene, CDR1 is DFQATT and CDR2 is SNEGSKA (reference sequence). In DNA, the CDR3 is TGCAGCGGGGGGAGCTGGGGGGATGAGCAGTTCTTC. Amino acids: CSGGSWGDEQFF.

This clonotype was recorded a few times. The V gene is TRBV29-1, the J gene TRBJ2-7; D is unresolved. Germline assignment: CDR1 SQVTM and CDR2 ANQGSEA. Trimming pared 4 bases from V and 0 bases from J, leaving 16 bases between. The length of the CDR3 is 15 residues. The CDR3 sequence: CSVVPASISSYEQYF. The CDR3 nucleotides read TGCAGCGTTGTCCCCGCCAGCATAAGCTCCTACGAGCAGTACTTC.

This chain uses TRBV10-3 with TRBJ2-6; D is ambiguous. Germline V gene lookup returns CDR1 ENHRY and CDR2 SYGVKD. V lost 2 bases to trimming and J lost 3 bases, with 11 bases between them. The CDR3 length is 16 residues. The CDR3 is CAISEARSRGANVLTF. The CDR3 bases are TGTGCCATCAGTGAGGCCCGGTCTCGTGGGGCCAACGTCCTGACTTTC.

This clonotype was observed a few times. The rearrangement joins TRBV6-5 to TRBJ2-7; possibly TRBD2 for D (6 bases). The CDR3 spans 13 residues. Trimming left V 3 bases short and J 6 bases short, with 12 bases between. Germline V gene sequence: CDR1 MNHEY, CDR2 SVGAGI. The DNA for the CDR3 is TGTGCCAGCAGTTATCGAGGGAGGTCCGAGCAGTACTTC. Protein sequence: CASSYRGRSEQYF.

The rearrangement uses TRBV29-1 and TRBJ2-7; 8 positions agree with TRBD2. Germline CDR1 SQVTM, CDR2 ANQGSEA. This CDR3 is 13 amino acids long. Losses at the gene ends were 4 bases for V and 7 bases for J; bases not matched to a gene: 9. The CDR3: CSVVERGYNEQYF. In DNA, the CDR3 is TGCAGCGTTGTGGAGCGGGGGTACAATGAGCAGTACTTC.

The V and J genes are TRBV4-2 and TRBJ2-1; D gene ambiguous. Germline V gives CDR1 LGHNA, CDR2 YNFKEQ. The CDR3 loop spans 15 amino acids. The V gene lost 0 bases and the J gene lost 10 bases, with 16 bases spanning the gap. The CDR3, as DNA: TGTGCCAGCAGCCAAGAGAAGGTCGAAGACTCCGAGCAGTTCTTC. This gives the protein CASSQEKVEDSEQFF.

The chain recombines TRBV12-3 or TRBV12-4 with TRBJ2-2; TRBD1 matches 8 bases. The CDR3 loop spans 17 amino acids. The V gene end was trimmed by 6 bases and the J gene end by 4 bases; junction bases not matched to a gene: 13. In nucleotides, the CDR3 is TGTGCCAGCAGCTTTAGGGGACAGGTGGGGCTCACCGGGGAGCTGTTTTTT. This encodes CASSFRGQVGLTGELFF.

In its sample, this clonotype was seen a few times. The rearrangement uses TRBV20-1 and TRBJ2-7, with TRBD2 matching over 14 bases. Germline V CDR1 and CDR2: DFQATT, SNEGSKA (reference sequence). The J segment lost 3 bases and the V segment lost 6 bases, leaving 13 bases of the junction unmatched. This CDR3 spans 17 amino acids. CDR3 sequence (DNA): TGCAGTGCCCCGGGACTAGCGGGAGCAGGGGTCGACTACGAGCAGTACTTC. This codes for CSAPGLAGAGVDYEQYF.

V usage is TRBV12-3 or TRBV12-4 and J usage is TRBJ2-1; D remains ambiguous. The CDR3 totals 12 residues. V lost 5 bases and J lost 7, with 9 bases in between. This chain's CDR3 is CASSVPPNEQFF. Here the CDR3 DNA reads TGTGCCAGCAGTGTACCACCTAATGAGCAGTTCTTC.